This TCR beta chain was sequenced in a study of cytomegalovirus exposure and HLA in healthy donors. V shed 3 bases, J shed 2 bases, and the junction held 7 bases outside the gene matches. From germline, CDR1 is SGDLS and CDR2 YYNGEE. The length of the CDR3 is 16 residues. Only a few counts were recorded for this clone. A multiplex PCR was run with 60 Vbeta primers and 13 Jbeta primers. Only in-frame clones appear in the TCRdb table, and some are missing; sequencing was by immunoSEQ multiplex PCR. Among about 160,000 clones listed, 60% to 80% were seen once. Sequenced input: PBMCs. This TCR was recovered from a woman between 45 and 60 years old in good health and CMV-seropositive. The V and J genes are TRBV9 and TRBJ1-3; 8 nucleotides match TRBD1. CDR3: CASSDGQGGTGNTIYF. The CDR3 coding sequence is TGTGCCAGCAGCGACGGACAGGGAGGGACTGGAAACACCATATATTTT.